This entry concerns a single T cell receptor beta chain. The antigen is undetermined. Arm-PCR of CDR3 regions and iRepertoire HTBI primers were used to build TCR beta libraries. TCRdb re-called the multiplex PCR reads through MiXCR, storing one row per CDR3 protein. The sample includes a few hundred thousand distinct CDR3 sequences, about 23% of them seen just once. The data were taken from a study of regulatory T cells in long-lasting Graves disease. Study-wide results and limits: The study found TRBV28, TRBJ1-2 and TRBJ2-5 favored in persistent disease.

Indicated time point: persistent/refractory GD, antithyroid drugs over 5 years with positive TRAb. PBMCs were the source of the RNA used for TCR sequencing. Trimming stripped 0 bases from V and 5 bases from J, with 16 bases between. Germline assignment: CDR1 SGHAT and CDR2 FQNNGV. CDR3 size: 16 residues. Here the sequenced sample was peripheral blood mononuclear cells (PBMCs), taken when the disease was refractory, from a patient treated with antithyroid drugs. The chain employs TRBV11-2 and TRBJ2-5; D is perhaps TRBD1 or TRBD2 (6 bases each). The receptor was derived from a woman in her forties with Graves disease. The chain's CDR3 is CASSLERGGLGETQYF. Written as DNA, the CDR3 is TGTGCCAGCAGCTTAGAACGAGGGGGACTTGGGGAGACCCAGTACTTC.